This TCR beta chain was profiled in a study of blood T cells in healthy people across ages. Study-wide findings and caveats: Per million T cells, TCR beta diversity dropped roughly linearly as age increased.

Details on this clonotype: Its antigen is unidentified.

Germline CDR1 KGHDR, CDR2 SFDVKD. This CDR3 region has 15 residues. V gave up 3 bases and J gave up 7 bases, with 14 bases separating them. The use of a sample-barcoded 5' primer and a J-beta primer mix characterized a second PCR of roughly 6 to 11 cycles. MiXCR, applied by TCRdb to the 5' RACE reads, yields one record per CDR3 protein. The sample has 600,000 to 800,000 distinct CDR3 sequences, around 21% seen once. What was sequenced was blood. The TCR sequence derives from a man between 65 and 85 years old in good health. This chain uses TRBV24-1 with TRBJ1-4; possibly TRBD1 for D (6 bases). CDR3 DNA: TGTGCCACCAGTGATCCCGAGACAGGTGGTGAAAAACTGTTTTTT. Encoded protein: CATSDPETGGEKLFF.